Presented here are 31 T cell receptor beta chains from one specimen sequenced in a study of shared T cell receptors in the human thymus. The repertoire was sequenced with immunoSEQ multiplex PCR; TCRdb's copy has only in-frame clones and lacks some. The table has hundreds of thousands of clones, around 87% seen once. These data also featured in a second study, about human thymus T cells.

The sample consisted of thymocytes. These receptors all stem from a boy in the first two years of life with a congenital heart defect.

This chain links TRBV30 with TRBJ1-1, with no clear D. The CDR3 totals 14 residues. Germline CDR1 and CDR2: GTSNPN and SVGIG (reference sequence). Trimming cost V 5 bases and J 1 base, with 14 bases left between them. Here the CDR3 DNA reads TGTGCCTGGGTGGGAGGTAAGGGGAACACTGAAGCTTTCTTT. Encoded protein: CAWVGGKGNTEAFF.

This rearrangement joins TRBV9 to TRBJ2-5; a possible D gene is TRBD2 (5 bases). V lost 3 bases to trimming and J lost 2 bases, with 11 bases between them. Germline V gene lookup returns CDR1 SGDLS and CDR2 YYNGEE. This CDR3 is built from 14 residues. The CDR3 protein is CASSGGSGQETQYF. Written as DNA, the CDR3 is TGTGCCAGCAGCGGTGGCAGCGGACAAGAGACCCAGTACTTC.

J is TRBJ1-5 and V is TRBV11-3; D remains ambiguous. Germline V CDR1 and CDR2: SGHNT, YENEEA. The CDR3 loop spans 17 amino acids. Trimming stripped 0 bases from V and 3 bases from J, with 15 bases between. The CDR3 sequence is CASSLDEGGLHNQPQHF. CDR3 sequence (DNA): TGTGCCAGCAGCTTAGACGAGGGCGGGTTACACAATCAGCCCCAGCATTTT. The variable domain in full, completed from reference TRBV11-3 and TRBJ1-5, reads EAGVVQSPRYKIIEKKQPVAFWCNPISGHNTLYWYLQNLGQGPELLIRYENEEAVDDSQLPKDRFSAERLKGVDSTLKIQPAELGDSAVYLCASSLDEGGLHNQPQHFGDGTRLSIL.

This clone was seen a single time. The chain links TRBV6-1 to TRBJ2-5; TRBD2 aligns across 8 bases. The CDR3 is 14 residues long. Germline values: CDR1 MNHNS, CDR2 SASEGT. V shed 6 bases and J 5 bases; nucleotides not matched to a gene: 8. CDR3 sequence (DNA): TGTGCCAGCAGGACCGGGACTAGGTGGGAGACCCAGTACTTC. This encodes CASRTGTRWETQYF.

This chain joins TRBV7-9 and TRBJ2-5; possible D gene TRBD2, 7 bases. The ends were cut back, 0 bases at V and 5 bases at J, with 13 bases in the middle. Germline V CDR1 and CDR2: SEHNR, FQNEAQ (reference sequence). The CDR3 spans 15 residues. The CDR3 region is CASSLAGGLEETQYF. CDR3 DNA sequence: TGTGCCAGCAGCTTAGCGGGGGGGCTGGAGGAGACCCAGTACTTC.

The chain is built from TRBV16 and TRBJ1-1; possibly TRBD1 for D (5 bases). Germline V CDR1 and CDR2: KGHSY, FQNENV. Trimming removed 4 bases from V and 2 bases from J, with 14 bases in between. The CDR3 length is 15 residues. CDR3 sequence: CASSLPTDTNTEAFF. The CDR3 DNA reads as TGTGCCAGCAGCCTGCCGACAGATACCAACACTGAAGCTTTCTTT.

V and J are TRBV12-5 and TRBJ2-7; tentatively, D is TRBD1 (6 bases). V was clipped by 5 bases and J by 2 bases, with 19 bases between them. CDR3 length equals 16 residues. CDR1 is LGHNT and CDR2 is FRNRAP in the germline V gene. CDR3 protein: CASGQEQGQAPYEQYF. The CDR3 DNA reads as TGTGCTAGTGGTCAAGAACAGGGACAAGCCCCCTACGAGCAGTACTTC.

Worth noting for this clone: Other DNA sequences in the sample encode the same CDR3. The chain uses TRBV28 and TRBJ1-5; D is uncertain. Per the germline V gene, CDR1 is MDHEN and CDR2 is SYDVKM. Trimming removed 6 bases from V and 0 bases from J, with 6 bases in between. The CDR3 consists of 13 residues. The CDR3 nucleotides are TGTGCCAGCAGCCCCTATAGCAATCAGCCCCAGCATTTT. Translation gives CASSPYSNQPQHF.

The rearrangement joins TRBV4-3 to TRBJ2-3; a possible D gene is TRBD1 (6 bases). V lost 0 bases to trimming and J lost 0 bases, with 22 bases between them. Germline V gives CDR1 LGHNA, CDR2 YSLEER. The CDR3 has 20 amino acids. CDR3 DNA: TGCGCCAGCAGCCAAGATCGGGGACACCGACCGAATAATAGCACAGATACGCAGTATTTT. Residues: CASSQDRGHRPNNSTDTQYF.

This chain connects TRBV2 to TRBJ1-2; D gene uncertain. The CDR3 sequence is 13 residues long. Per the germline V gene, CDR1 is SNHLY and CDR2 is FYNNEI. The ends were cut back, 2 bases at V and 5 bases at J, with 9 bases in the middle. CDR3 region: CASSETGSYGYTF. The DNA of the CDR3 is TGTGCCAGCAGTGAAACGGGATCGTATGGCTACACCTTC.

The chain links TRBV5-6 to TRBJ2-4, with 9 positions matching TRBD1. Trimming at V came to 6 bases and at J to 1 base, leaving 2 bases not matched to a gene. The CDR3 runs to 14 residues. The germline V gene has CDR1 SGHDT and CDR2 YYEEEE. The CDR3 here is CASNRGQAKNIQYF. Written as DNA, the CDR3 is TGTGCCAGCAACAGGGGGCAGGCCAAAAACATTCAGTACTTC.

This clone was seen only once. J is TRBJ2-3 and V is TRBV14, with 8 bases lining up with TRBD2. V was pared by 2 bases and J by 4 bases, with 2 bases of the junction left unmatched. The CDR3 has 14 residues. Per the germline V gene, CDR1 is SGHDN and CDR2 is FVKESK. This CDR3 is CASSQPGGADTQYF. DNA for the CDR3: TGTGCCAGCAGCCAACCGGGGGGGGCAGATACGCAGTATTTT.

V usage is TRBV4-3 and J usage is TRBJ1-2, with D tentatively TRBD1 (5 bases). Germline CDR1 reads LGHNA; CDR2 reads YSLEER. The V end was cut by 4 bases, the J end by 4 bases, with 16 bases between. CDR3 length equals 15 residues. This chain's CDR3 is CASSRIPQGTYGYTF. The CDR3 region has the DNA TGCGCCAGCAGCCGCATACCCCAGGGAACCTATGGCTACACCTTC.

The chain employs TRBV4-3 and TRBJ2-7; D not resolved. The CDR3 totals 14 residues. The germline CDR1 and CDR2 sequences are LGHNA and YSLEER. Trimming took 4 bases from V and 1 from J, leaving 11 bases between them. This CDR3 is CASSRARLSYEQYF. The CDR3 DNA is TGCGCCAGCAGCCGGGCCAGGCTTTCCTACGAGCAGTACTTC.

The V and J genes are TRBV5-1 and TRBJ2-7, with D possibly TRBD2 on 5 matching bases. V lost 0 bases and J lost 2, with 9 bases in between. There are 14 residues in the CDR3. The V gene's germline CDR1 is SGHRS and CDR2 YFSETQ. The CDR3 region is CASSLEAETYEQYF. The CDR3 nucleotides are TGCGCCAGCAGCTTGGAAGCGGAGACCTACGAGCAGTACTTC.

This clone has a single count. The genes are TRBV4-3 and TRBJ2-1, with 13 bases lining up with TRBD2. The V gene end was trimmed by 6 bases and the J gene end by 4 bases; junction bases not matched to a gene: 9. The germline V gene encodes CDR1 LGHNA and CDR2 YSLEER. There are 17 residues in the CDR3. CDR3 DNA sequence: TGCGCCAGCAGTCCAAGAGGGACTAGCGGGGCTTACAATGAGCAGTTCTTC. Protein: CASSPRGTSGAYNEQFF.

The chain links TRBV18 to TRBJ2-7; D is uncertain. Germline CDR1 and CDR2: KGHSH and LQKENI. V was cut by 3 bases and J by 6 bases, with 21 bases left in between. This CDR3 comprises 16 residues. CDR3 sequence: CASSPSATAPGREQYF. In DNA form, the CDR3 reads TGTGCCAGCTCACCCTCTGCCACGGCCCCAGGCCGCGAGCAGTACTTC.

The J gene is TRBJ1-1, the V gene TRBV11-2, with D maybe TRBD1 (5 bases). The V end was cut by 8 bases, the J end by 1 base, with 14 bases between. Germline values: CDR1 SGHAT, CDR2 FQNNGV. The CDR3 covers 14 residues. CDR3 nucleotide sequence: TGTGCCAGCCTTGCCCGGGGGACGAACACTGAAGCTTTCTTT. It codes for CASLARGTNTEAFF.

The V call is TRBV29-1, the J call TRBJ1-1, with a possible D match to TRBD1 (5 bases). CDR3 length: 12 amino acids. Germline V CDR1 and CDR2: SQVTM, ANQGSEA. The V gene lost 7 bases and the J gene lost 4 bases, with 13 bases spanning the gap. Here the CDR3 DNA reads TGCAGCGGGAAGGGGTGGGGCACTGAAGCTTTCTTT. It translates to CSGKGWGTEAFF.

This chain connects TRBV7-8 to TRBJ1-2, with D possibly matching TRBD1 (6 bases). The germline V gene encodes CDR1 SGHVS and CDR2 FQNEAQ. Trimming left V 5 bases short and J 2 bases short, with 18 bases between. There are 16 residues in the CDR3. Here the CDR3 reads CASSATRTAQNYGYTF. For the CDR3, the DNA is TGTGCCAGCAGCGCCACCCGGACAGCACAAAACTATGGCTACACCTTC. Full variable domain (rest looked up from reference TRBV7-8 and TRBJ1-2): GAGVSQSPRYKVAKRGQDVALRCDPISGHVSLFWYQQALGQGPEFLTYFQNEAQLDKSGLPSDRFFAERPEGSVSTLKIQRTQQEDSAVYLCASSATRTAQNYGYTFGSGTRLTVV.

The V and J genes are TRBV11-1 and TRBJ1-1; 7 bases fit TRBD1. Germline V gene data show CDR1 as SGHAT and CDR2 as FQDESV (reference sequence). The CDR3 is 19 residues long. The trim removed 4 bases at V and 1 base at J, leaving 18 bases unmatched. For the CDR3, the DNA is TGTGCCAGCAGCTATACACATTATCCTCCGGGACAGAAGAACACTGAAGCTTTCTTT. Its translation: CASSYTHYPPGQKNTEAFF. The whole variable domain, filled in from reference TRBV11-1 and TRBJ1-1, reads EAEVAQSPRYKITEKSQAVAFWCDPISGHATLYWYRQILGQGPELLVQFQDESVVDDSQLPKDRFSAERLKGVDSTLKIQPAELGDSAMYLCASSYTHYPPGQKNTEAFFGQGTRLTVV.

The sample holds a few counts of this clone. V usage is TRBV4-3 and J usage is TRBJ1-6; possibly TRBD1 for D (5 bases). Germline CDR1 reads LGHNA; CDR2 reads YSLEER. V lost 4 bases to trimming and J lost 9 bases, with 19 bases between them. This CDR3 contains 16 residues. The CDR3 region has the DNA TGCGCCAGCAGCCGAAAACCGCCAGGGTCTGGTTCACCCCTCCACTTT. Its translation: CASSRKPPGSGSPLHF.

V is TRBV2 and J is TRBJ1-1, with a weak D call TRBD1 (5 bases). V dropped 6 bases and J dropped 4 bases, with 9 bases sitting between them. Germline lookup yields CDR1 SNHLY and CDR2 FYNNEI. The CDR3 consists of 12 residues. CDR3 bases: TGTGCCAGCAGCCCCCAGGGCACTGAAGCTTTCTTT. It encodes CASSPQGTEAFF.

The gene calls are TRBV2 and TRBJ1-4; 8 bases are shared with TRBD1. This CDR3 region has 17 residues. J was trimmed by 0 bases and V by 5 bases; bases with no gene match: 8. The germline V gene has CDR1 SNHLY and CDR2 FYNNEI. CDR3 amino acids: CASSRRQGTPTNEKLFF. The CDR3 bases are TGTGCCAGCAGTAGGAGACAGGGGACACCAACTAATGAAAAACTGTTTTTT.

CDR3 region: CASSQAVSRERNEQFF. CDR3 coding DNA: TGTGCCAGCAGCCAAGCAGTGTCCCGGGAGAGGAATGAGCAGTTCTTC. The chain employs TRBV14 and TRBJ2-1, with D maybe TRBD2 (6 bases). Germline CDR1 and CDR2: SGHDN and FVKESK. The CDR3 covers 16 residues. The V gene lost 1 base and the J gene lost 7 bases, with 17 bases spanning the gap. Combining the CDR3 with reference TRBV14 and TRBJ2-1 gives the whole variable domain EAGVTQFPSHSVIEKGQTVTLRCDPISGHDNLYWYRRVMGKEIKFLLHFVKESKQDESGMPNNRFLAERTGGTYSTLKVQPAELEDSGVYFCASSQAVSRERNEQFFGPGTRLTVL.

CDR3 nucleotide sequence: TGTGCCAGCAGTTTACTAGCGGGGAGCCCCAACGAGCAGTACTTC. The encoded protein is CASSLLAGSPNEQYF. The rearrangement links TRBV27 to TRBJ2-7; 9 bases match TRBD2. This CDR3 region has 15 residues. The V gene's germline CDR1 is MNHEY and CDR2 SMNVEV (reference sequence). J lost 5 bases, V lost 2 bases, and 7 bases had no gene match.

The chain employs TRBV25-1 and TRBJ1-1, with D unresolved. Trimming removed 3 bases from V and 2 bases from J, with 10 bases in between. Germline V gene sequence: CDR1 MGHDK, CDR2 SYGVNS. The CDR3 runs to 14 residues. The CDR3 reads CASSDPRGNTEAFF. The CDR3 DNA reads TGTGCCAGCAGTGATCCCCGGGGAAACACTGAAGCTTTCTTT.

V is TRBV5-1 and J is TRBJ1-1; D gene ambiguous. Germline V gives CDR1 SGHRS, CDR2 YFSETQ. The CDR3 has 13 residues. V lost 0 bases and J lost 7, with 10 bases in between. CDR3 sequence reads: CASSLGGLGEAFF. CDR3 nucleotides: TGCGCCAGCAGCTTGGGAGGGTTGGGTGAAGCTTTCTTT.

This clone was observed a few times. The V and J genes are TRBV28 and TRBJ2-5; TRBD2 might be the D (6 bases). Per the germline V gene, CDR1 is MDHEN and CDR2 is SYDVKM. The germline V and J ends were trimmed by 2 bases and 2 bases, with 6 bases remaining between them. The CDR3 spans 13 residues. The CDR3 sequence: CASSLGGQETQYF. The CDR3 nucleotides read TGTGCCAGCAGTTTAGGGGGGCAAGAGACCCAGTACTTC.

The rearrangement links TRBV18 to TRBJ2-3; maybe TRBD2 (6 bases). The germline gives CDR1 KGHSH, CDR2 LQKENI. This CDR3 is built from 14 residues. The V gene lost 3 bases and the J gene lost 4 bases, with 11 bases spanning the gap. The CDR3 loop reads CASSPLEGPDTQYF. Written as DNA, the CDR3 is TGTGCCAGCTCACCGTTGGAGGGGCCAGATACGCAGTATTTT.

CDR3 in amino acids: CASFSIGGRYEQYF. The CDR3 DNA reads as TGTGCCAGCTTTTCCATTGGGGGCAGGTACGAGCAGTACTTC. The gene calls are TRBV2 and TRBJ2-7; perhaps TRBD1 as D (6 bases). Between the trimmed V and J ends, which lost 8 bases and 4 bases, there was a span of 18 bases. The CDR3 spans 14 residues. CDR1 and CDR2 (germline): SNHLY, FYNNEI.